This record covers a single TCR beta chain. V lost 2 bases to trimming and J lost 5 bases, with 13 bases between them. The CDR3 is 13 amino acids. Germline V gene sequence: CDR1 SQVTM, CDR2 ANQGSEA. Sequencing was performed with immunoSEQ multiplex PCR; in TCRdb, only in-frame clones are kept and a portion is missing. Found here are tens of thousands of clones, approximately 92% of them singletons; the top ten hold around 2%. The sample comes from a study of T cell changes during pregnancy in multiple sclerosis. This chain connects TRBV29-1 to TRBJ2-7; D might be TRBD1 (5 bases). The sequence came from a female donor in good health, enrolled as a control in a pregnancy study. This material consisted of peripheral blood, taken in the third trimester of pregnancy. The CDR3 loop reads CSVERRVLHEQYF. The CDR3, as DNA: TGCAGCGTTGAACGCAGGGTTCTGCACGAGCAGTACTTC.